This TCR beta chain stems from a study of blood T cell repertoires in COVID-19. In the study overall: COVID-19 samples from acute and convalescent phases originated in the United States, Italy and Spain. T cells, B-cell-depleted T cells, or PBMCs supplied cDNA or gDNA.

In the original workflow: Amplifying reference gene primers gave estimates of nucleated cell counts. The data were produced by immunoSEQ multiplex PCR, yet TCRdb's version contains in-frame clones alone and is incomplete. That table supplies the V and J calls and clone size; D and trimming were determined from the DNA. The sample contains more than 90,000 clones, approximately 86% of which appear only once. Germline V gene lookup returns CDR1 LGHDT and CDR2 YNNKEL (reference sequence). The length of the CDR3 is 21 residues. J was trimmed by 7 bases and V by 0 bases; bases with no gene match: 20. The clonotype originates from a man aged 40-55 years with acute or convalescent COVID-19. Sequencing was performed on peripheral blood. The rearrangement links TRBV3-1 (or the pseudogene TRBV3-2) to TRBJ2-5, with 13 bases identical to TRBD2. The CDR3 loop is CASSQDRQRLAGGRDLWTQYF. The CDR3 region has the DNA TGTGCCAGCAGCCAAGATCGTCAGAGACTAGCGGGAGGCAGGGACCTGTGGACCCAGTACTTC.